One and the same sample provided the 31 T cell receptor beta chains below, sequenced in a study of T cells in severe cutaneous drug reactions. Carbamazepine had induced Stevens-Johnson syndrome or toxic epidermal necrolysis in the sequenced donors. The iRepertoire multiplex PCR system with TCR subtype-specific primers built both bulk and single-cell libraries. TCRdb re-called the multiplex PCR reads, yielding one record per CDR3 amino acid sequence without DNA. The repertoire table contains approximately 6,900 distinct CDR3 sequences. Sequenced material: cells from a skin blister. The receptors here all came from a human donor with toxic epidermal necrolysis, a severe cutaneous drug reaction.

J is TRBJ2-7 and V is TRBV10-3; the D gene TCRdb calls, TRBD1, cannot be checked with no DNA. Per the germline V gene, CDR1 is ENHRY and CDR2 is SYGVKD. There are 13 residues in the CDR3. The CDR3 is CASLGDSSYEQYF.

This chain links TRBV7-8 with TRBJ1-2; TCRdb returns TRBD1, unconfirmable since there is no DNA. From germline, CDR1 is SGHVS and CDR2 FQNEAQ. CDR3 length: 14 residues. CDR3 residues: CASSVDRGNYGYTF.

The chain employs TRBV29-1 and TRBJ2-7. Looked up from germline, CDR1 is SQVTM and CDR2 is ANQGSEA. This CDR3 spans 14 amino acids. The CDR3 loop reads CSVEDPTSSYEQYF.

This chain connects TRBV6-1 to TRBJ1-5; no DNA is available, so the TRBD1 call from TCRdb remains unchecked. Germline assignment: CDR1 MNHNS and CDR2 SASEGT. The CDR3 is 15 amino acids. The CDR3 sequence is CASRQFGQSNQPQHF.

The chain joins TRBV13 to TRBJ1-1; the D call from TCRdb, TRBD1, cannot be confirmed without DNA. The CDR3 sequence is 14 residues long. Germline-derived CDR1 and CDR2 are PRHDT and FYEKMQ (reference sequence). CDR3 sequence reads: CASSPWTGVTEAFF.

CDR3 sequence reads: CSAHPGLGTYEQYF. The chain employs TRBV20-1 and TRBJ2-7; the TRBD1 assignment by TCRdb is unverifiable without DNA. CDR3 length equals 14 residues. Looked up from germline, CDR1 is DFQATT and CDR2 is SNEGSKA (reference sequence).

The CDR3 loop is CSASWYGGHNQPQHF. The genes are TRBV20-1 and TRBJ1-5; the TCRdb D gene call, TRBD1, has no DNA to confirm it. Germline CDR1 and CDR2: DFQATT and SNEGSKA (reference sequence). CDR3 length: 15 amino acids.

This chain links TRBV27 with TRBJ2-1; TCRdb returns TRBD1, unconfirmable since there is no DNA. The CDR3 has 11 residues. Per germline, CDR1 MNHEY and CDR2 SMNVEV (reference sequence). The CDR3: CASLGGYEQFF.

V is TRBV28 and J is TRBJ2-7; as DNA is missing, the TRBD1 call by TCRdb cannot be tested. Germline CDR1 MDHEN, CDR2 SYDVKM. This CDR3 comprises 14 residues. This chain's CDR3 is CASIPGGGLSEQYF.

The chain links TRBV28 to TRBJ2-3. There are 13 residues in the CDR3. CDR1 and CDR2 (germline): MDHEN, SYDVKM. CDR3 protein: CASSLVVGDTQYF.

The CDR3 loop is CASSFASATNEKLFF. The V and J genes are TRBV5-1 and TRBJ1-4. CDR3 length: 15 residues. CDR1 is SGHRS, CDR2 YFSETQ, per germline.

V is TRBV9 and J is TRBJ1-3; the TRBD1 assignment by TCRdb is unverifiable without DNA. This CDR3 spans 15 amino acids. In germline, CDR1 is SGDLS, CDR2 YYNGEE. The CDR3 sequence is CASSEGGDPGNTIYF.

The rearrangement links TRBV2 to TRBJ2-1; TCRdb's D call of TRBD1 is untestable without DNA. Germline loops: CDR1 SNHLY, CDR2 FYNNEI. This CDR3 spans 13 amino acids. The CDR3 region is CASMPGVGGEQFF.

V usage is TRBV28 and J usage is TRBJ2-3. CDR3 length: 14 residues. Germline V gene lookup returns CDR1 MDHEN and CDR2 SYDVKM. The CDR3 sequence is CASSFLSGTDTQYF.

V and J are TRBV12-3 or TRBV12-4 and TRBJ1-2. The CDR3 spans 12 residues. The CDR3 reads CASSLTSYGYTF.

This clonotype registers medium-sized (0.01 to 0.1%) by frequency. The V call is TRBV6-1, the J call TRBJ1-6; TCRdb's D gene call, TRBD1, goes unchecked for lack of DNA. Per germline, CDR1 MNHNS and CDR2 SASEGT. This CDR3 has 14 amino acids. CDR3 loop: CASSETGGRELDHF.

The V and J genes are TRBV20-1 and TRBJ2-5; the D gene TCRdb calls, TRBD2, cannot be checked with no DNA. The CDR3 has 15 amino acids. Germline assignment: CDR1 DFQATT and CDR2 SNEGSKA (reference sequence). The CDR3 region is CSARQGGGRQETQYF.

The genes are TRBV5-1 and TRBJ2-7; lacking DNA, the TRBD2 call made by TCRdb goes unchecked. CDR3 length: 15 residues. Germline CDR1 SGHRS, CDR2 YFSETQ. The CDR3 loop reads CASSFWRENPYEQYF.

The gene calls are TRBV27 and TRBJ2-3; TCRdb calls TRBD2, which cannot be checked without DNA. The germline gives CDR1 MNHEY, CDR2 SMNVEV (reference sequence). CDR3 length: 15 residues. CDR3 amino acids: CASSGTSEVGDTQYF.

The V gene is TRBV28, the J gene TRBJ2-5; without DNA, the TCRdb call of TRBD2 cannot be checked. This CDR3 has 16 amino acids. CDR1 MDHEN and CDR2 SYDVKM come from the germline V gene. CDR3 in amino acids: CASSLVPGGPEETQYF.

The J gene is TRBJ1-1, the V gene TRBV18. The CDR3 runs 14 residues. Looked up from germline, CDR1 is KGHSH and CDR2 is LQKENI. This chain's CDR3 is CASSPVGMNTEAFF.

The chain links TRBV12-3 or TRBV12-4 to TRBJ1-5; the D call from TCRdb, TRBD1, cannot be confirmed without DNA. The CDR3 length is 13 residues. The CDR3: CASARATHQPQHF.

The chain links TRBV19 to TRBJ2-1. Germline V gene data show CDR1 as LNHDA and CDR2 as SQIVND (reference sequence). The CDR3 is 12 residues long. Here the CDR3 reads CASSILRNEQFF.

The chain recombines TRBV4-1 with TRBJ2-7; TCRdb gives TRBD2 as the D gene, but with no DNA this cannot be confirmed. Germline V gene sequence: CDR1 MGHRA, CDR2 YSYEKL. The CDR3 length is 17 residues. The CDR3 spells CASSQDGSGFHRGEQYF.

The gene calls are TRBV28 and TRBJ1-4. The CDR3 runs 13 residues. Germline CDR1 reads MDHEN; CDR2 reads SYDVKM. CDR3 residues: CASSRSVNEKLFF.

J is TRBJ1-1 and V is TRBV10-3; TCRdb indicates TRBD1, and absent DNA this call remains unverified. The length of the CDR3 is 13 residues. Germline V CDR1 and CDR2: ENHRY, SYGVKD. CDR3 region: CATLPQGGNEAFF.

The chain carries TRBV20-1 and TRBJ2-7; no DNA is available, so the TRBD1 call from TCRdb remains unchecked. The CDR3 totals 14 residues. Per the germline V gene, CDR1 is DFQATT and CDR2 is SNEGSKA (reference sequence). The CDR3: CSAHKTGPTYEQYF.

The chain links TRBV5-6 to TRBJ2-7; the D gene TCRdb calls, TRBD1, cannot be checked with no DNA. The germline V gene encodes CDR1 SGHDT and CDR2 YYEEEE. The CDR3 totals 16 residues. The CDR3: CASSPQLTGPIDEQYF.

The V gene is TRBV6-6, the J gene TRBJ2-7; the D gene TCRdb calls, TRBD1, cannot be checked with no DNA. This CDR3 has 13 residues. The germline CDR1 and CDR2 sequences are MNHNY and SVGAGI (reference sequence). The CDR3 here is CASTRKTGGEQYF.

This clonotype ranks as medium-sized in terms of frequency. The V and J genes are TRBV6-6 and TRBJ1-2; TCRdb gives TRBD1 as the D gene, but with no DNA this cannot be confirmed. The CDR3 sequence is 15 residues long. Germline V gives CDR1 MNHNY, CDR2 SVGAGI (reference sequence). CDR3: CASSGGTGANYGYTF.

The chain is built from TRBV27 and TRBJ1-1. The CDR3 sequence is 13 residues long. The germline V gene has CDR1 MNHEY and CDR2 SMNVEV (reference sequence). The CDR3 sequence: CASSLNQYTEAFF.